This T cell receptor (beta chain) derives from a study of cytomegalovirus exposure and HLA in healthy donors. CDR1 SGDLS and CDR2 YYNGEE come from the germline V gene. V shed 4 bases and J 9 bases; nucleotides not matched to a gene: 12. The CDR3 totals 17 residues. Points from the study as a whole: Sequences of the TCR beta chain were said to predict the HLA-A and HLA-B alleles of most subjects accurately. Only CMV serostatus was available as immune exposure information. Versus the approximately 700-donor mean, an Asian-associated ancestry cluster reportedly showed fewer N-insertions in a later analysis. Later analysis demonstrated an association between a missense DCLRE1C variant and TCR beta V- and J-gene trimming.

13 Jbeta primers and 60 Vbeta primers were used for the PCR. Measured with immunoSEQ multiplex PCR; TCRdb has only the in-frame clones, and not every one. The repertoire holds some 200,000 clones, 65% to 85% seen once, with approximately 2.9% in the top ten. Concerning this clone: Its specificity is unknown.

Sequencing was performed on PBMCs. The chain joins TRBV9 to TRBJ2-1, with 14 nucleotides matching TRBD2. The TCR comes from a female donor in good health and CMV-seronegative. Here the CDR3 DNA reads TGTGCCAGCAGCTCCGGACTAGCGGGAGGCATCTTGGGTGAGCAGTTCTTC. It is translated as CASSSGLAGGILGEQFF.